This TCR beta chain derives from a study of ipilimumab plus nivolumab after autologous stem cell transplantation. Across the whole study: A median of about 8 nivolumab and a few ipilimumab doses were given. Study-wide findings and caveats: Per the authors, repertoire, Treg and microbiota data justify further study.

Turning to this clone: No antigen is known for it.

The table came from immunoSEQ multiplex PCR; TCRdb's copy has only in-frame clones and leaves some out. The table includes over 80,000 clones, nearly 85% detected once. Germline loops: CDR1 MNHEY, CDR2 SMNVEV (reference sequence). This CDR3 region has 16 residues. V was clipped by 4 bases and J by 11 bases; unmatched bases: 16. The receptor was isolated from a male donor with diffuse large B-cell lymphoma. Here the sequenced sample was PBMCs, taken in a trial of ipilimumab plus nivolumab as post-transplant consolidation. The chain has TRBV27 and TRBJ2-5; 10 bases align to TRBD1. Here the CDR3 DNA reads TGTGCCAGCAGTTCAGCCGGGACAGGGGCGGTGGGGGAGCAGTACTTC. It yields the protein CASSSAGTGAVGEQYF.